This T cell receptor (beta chain) was recorded in a study of T cells in Graves' hyperthyroidism and ophthalmopathy. Germline loops: CDR1 SQVTM, CDR2 ANQGSEA. With 6 bases removed from V and 4 bases from J, the gap between germline ends came to 18 bases. This CDR3 has 14 residues. Template material for amplifying TCR beta CDR3 regions consisted of RNA transcripts. First-round RT-PCR of the TCR CDR3 relied on the HTBI primer set. TCRdb redid the calling of the multiplex PCR reads with MiXCR, one entry per CDR3 protein. Of around 580,000 distinct CDR3 sequences listed, roughly 46% are singletons. The receptor was derived from a woman between 18 and 30 years old with Graves' hyperthyroidism. Sequenced: peripheral blood or thyroid tissue (not recorded which). J is TRBJ1-1 and V is TRBV29-1; a possible D gene is TRBD1 (5 bases). Written as DNA, the CDR3 is TGCAGCGTAGAGGCGGGCCGAGGGGTCACTGAAGCTTTCTTT. This gives the protein CSVEAGRGVTEAFF. Full variable domain (missing parts from reference TRBV29-1 and TRBJ1-1): SAVISQKPSRDICQRGTSLTIQCQVDSQVTMMFWYRQQPGQSLTLIATANQGSEATYESGFVIDKFPISRPNLTFSTLTVSNMSPEDSSIYLCSVEAGRGVTEAFFGQGTRLTVV.